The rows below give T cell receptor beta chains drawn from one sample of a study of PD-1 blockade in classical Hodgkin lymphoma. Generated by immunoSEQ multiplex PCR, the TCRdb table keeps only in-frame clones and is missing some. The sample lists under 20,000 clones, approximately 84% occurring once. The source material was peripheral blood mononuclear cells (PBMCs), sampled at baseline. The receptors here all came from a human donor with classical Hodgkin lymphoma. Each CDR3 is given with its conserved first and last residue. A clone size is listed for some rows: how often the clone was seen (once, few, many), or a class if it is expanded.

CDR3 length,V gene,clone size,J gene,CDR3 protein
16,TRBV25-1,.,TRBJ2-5,CASSEYTRKGGETQYF
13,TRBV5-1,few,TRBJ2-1,CASSLAPADEQFF
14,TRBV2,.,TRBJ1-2,CASYPGQLSPGYTF
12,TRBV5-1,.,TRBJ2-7,CASRGGRNEQYF
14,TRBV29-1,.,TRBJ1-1,CSVDRGRGNTEAFF
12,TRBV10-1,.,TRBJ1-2,CASSTVSYGYTF
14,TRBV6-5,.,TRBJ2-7,CASSSGRETYEQYF
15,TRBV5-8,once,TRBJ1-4,CASSFGQEGNEKLFF
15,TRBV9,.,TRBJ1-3,CASSVRPRDGNTIYF
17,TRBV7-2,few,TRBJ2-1,CASSPGGGRVPHNEQFF
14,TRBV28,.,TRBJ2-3,CAIRSGALTDTQYF
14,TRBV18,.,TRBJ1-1,CASSPQQGTTEAFF
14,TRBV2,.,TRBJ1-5,CASRKDGGNQPQHF
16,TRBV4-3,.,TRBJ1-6,CASSQGVGVKNSPLHF
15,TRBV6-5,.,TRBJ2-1,CASFKDRSGSNEQFF
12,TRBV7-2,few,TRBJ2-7,CASSLSRDEQYF
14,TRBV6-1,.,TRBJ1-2,CASRGLGSNYGYTF
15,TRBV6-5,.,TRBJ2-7,CASSFPGTGIYEQYF
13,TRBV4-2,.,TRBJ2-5,CASSRDGVETQYF
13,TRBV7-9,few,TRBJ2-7,CASSPPRESGQYF
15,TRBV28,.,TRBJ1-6,CASSLRQGGNSPLHF
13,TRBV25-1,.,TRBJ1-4,CASSRSTNEKLFF
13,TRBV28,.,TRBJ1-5,CASSPGWNQPQHF
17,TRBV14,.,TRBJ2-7,CASSQYQLAGTSYEQYF